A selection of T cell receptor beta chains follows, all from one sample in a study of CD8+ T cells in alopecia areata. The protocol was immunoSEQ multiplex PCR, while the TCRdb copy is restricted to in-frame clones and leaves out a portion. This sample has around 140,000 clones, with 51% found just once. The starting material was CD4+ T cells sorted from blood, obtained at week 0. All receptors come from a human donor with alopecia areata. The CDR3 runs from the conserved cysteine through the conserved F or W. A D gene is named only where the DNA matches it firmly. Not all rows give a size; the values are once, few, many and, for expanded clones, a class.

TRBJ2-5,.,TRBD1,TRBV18,CASSPPMTGGRETQYF,TGTGCCAGCTCACCACCAATGACAGGGGGCAGGGAGACCCAGTACTTC
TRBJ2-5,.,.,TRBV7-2,CASSLETAQETQYF,TGTGCCAGCAGCTTAGAGACGGCTCAAGAGACCCAGTACTTC
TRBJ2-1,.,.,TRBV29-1,CSVEGGHQFF,TGCAGCGTTGAGGGCGGACACCAGTTCTTC
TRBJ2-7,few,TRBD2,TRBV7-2,CASSSRTSGSKSYEQYF,TGTGCCAGCAGCTCGCGGACTAGCGGGAGTAAATCCTACGAGCAGTACTTC
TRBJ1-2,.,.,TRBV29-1,CSVVGVGGYTF,TGCAGCGTGGTCGGGGTAGGTGGCTACACCTTC
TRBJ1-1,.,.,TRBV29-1,CSAILALGNTEAFF,TGCAGCGCTATACTCGCCTTAGGGAACACTGAAGCTTTCTTT
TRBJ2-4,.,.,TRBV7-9,CASSRSGLLGYF,TGTGCCAGCAGCAGAAGCGGGCTGCTTGGGTACTTC
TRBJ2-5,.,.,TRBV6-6,CASRADERTQYF,TGTGCCAGCAGGGCGGATGAGAGGACCCAGTACTTC
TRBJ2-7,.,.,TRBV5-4,CASSSSYEQYF,TGTGCCAGCAGCTCCTCCTACGAGCAGTACTTC
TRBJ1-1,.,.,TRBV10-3,CAISESRSYTEAFF,TGTGCCATCAGTGAGTCAAGGAGCTACACTGAAGCTTTCTTT
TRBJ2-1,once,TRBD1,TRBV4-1,CASSLRTGAKRLDNEQFF,TGCGCCAGCAGCCTAAGGACAGGGGCTAAAAGGTTAGACAATGAGCAGTTCTTC
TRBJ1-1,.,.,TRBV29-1,CSVVRRNTEAFF,TGCAGCGTTGTACGACGGAACACTGAAGCTTTCTTT
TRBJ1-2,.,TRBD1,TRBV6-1,CASSEGDARQGLYYGYTF,TGTGCCAGCAGTGAAGGGGATGCGAGACAGGGGCTATACTATGGCTACACCTTC
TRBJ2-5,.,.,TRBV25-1,CASSEYAVETQYF,TGTGCCAGCAGTGAATATGCGGTCGAGACCCAGTACTTC
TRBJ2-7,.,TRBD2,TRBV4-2,CASSQSSTSGTYEQYF,TGTGCCAGCAGCCAATCTTCGACTAGCGGGACCTACGAGCAGTACTTC
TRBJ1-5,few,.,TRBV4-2,CASSQGGSQGHQPQHF,TGTGCCAGCAGCCAAGGAGGATCTCAGGGCCATCAGCCCCAGCATTTT
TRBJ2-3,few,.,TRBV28,CASRGATRFTDTQYF,TGTGCCAGCAGAGGGGCCACTAGATTCACAGATACGCAGTATTTT
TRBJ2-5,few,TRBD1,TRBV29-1,CTPGRDRGETQYF,TGCACCCCCGGTCGAGACAGGGGGGAGACCCAGTACTTC
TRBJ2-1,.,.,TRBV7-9,CASSFGASYNEQFF,TGTGCCAGCAGCTTCGGGGCTTCCTACAATGAGCAGTTCTTC
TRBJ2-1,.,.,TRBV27,CASSLSRVVNEQFF,TGTGCCAGCAGTTTATCGAGGGTCGTCAATGAGCAGTTCTTC
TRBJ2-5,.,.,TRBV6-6,CASRKSGRGQETQYF,TGTGCCAGCAGGAAGTCCGGCCGGGGCCAAGAGACCCAGTACTTC
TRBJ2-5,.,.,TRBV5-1,CASSLTQPMETQYF,TGCGCCAGCAGCTTAACCCAGCCAATGGAGACCCAGTACTTC
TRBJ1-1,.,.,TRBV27,CASSLSGRAPAFF,TGTGCCAGCAGTTTATCGGGCAGGGCTCCAGCTTTCTTT
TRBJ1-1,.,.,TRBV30,CAWSVSRYNTEAFF,TGTGCCTGGAGTGTCTCTAGATACAACACTGAAGCTTTCTTT
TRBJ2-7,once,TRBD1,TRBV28,CASSPDRGLWYF,TGTGCCAGCAGTCCTGACAGGGGGTTGTGGTACTTC
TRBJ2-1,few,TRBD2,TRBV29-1,CSSGLAGDEQFF,TGCAGCTCGGGACTAGCGGGAGATGAGCAGTTCTTC
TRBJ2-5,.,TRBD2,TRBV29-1,CSVRGLAEVETQYF,TGCAGCGTAAGAGGACTAGCGGAAGTAGAGACCCAGTACTTC
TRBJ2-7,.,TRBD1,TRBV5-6,CASSWGTDSYEQYF,TGTGCCAGCAGCTGGGGGACAGACTCCTACGAGCAGTACTTC
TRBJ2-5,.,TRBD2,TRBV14,CASSSPRTSGSRETQYF,TGTGCCAGCAGCTCCCCGAGGACTAGCGGGAGTAGAGAGACCCAGTACTTC
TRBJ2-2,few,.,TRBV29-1,CSVGGPSGRGTGELFF,TGCAGCGTTGGGGGGCCCTCCGGGAGAGGTACCGGGGAGCTGTTTTTT
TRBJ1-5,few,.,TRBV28,CASSANNQPQHF,TGTGCCAGCAGCGCGAATAATCAGCCCCAGCATTTT
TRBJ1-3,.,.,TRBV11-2,CASSLGQRNTIYF,TGTGCCAGCAGCTTAGGACAGAGAAACACCATATATTTT
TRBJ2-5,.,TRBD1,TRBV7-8,CASSLTGTGRVETQYF,TGTGCCAGCAGCTTGACCGGGACAGGGAGGGTAGAGACCCAGTACTTC
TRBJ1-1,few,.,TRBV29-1,CSVCRGGTEAFF,TGCAGCGTTTGCCGGGGCGGCACTGAAGCTTTCTTT
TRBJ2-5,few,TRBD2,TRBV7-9,CASSSRLAGGETQYF,TGTGCCAGCAGCTCCCGACTAGCGGGAGGAGAGACCCAGTACTTC
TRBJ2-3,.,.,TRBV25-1,CASSHTGFRGDTQYF,TGTGCCAGCAGTCATACAGGTTTTAGGGGAGATACGCAGTATTTT
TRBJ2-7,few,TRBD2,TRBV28,CASSSSGRAYYEQYF,TGTGCCAGCAGTTCTAGCGGGAGGGCGTACTACGAGCAGTACTTC
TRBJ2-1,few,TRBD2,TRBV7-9,CASSKPGLAGGPPNEQFF,TGTGCCAGCAGCAAACCGGGACTAGCGGGAGGACCCCCCAATGAGCAGTTCTTC
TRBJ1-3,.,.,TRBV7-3,CASSPGGQSLGNTIYF,TGTGCCAGCAGCCCCGGAGGACAGAGTCTTGGAAACACCATATATTTT
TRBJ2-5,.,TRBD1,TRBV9,CASSGQTGGAETQYF,TGTGCCAGCAGCGGACAGACAGGGGGTGCTGAGACCCAGTACTTC
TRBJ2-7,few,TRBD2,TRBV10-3,CAISEKGGTSGIRALYEQYF,TGTGCCATCAGTGAAAAGGGGGGGACTAGCGGGATTAGAGCGCTCTACGAGCAGTACTTC
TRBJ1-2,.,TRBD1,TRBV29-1,CSVGGQGGGYTF,TGCAGCGTTGGAGGTCAGGGGGGTGGCTACACCTTC
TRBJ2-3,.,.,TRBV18,CASSPGETDTQYF,TGTGCCAGCTCACCGGGGGAGACAGATACGCAGTATTTT
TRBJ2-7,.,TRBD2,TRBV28,CASSPSRLAGIYF,TGTGCCAGCAGTCCCTCTCGTCTAGCGGGAATTTACTTC
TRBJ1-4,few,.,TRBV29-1,CSVEDSEGAHEKLFF,TGCAGCGTTGAAGATTCGGAAGGGGCGCATGAAAAACTGTTTTTT
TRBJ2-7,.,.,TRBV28,CASSFPVHEQYF,TGTGCCAGCAGTTTTCCAGTCCACGAGCAGTACTTC
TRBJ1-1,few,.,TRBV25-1,CASMMGGIAEAFF,TGTGCCAGCATGATGGGGGGAATCGCTGAAGCTTTCTTT
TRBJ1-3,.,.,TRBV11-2,CASSFGRASGNTIYF,TGTGCCAGCAGCTTCGGACGGGCCTCTGGAAACACCATATATTTT
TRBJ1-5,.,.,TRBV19,CASSQGGFWNQPQHF,TGTGCCAGTAGTCAGGGAGGATTTTGGAATCAGCCCCAGCATTTT